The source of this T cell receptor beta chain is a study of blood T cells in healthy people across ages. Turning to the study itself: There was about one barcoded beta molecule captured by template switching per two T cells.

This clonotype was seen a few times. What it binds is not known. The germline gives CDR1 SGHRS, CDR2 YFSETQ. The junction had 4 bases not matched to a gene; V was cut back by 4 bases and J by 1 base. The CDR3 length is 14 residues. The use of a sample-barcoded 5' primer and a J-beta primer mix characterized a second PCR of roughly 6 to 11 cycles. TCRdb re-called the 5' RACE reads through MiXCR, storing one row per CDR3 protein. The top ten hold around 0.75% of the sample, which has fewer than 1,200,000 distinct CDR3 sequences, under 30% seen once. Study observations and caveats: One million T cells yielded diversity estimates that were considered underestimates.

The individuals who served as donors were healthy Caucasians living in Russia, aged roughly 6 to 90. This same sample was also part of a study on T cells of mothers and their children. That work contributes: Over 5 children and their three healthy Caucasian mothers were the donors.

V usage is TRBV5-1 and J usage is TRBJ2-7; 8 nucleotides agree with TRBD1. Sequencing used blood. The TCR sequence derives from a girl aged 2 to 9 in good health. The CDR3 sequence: CASSIGQGSYEQYF. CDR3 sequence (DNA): TGCGCCAGCAGCATTGGACAGGGATCCTACGAGCAGTACTTC. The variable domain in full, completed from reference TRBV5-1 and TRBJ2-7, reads KAGVTQTPRYLIKTRGQQVTLSCSPISGHRSVSWYQQTPGQGLQFLFEYFSETQRNKGNFPGRFSGRQFSNSRSEMNVSTLELGDSALYLCASSIGQGSYEQYFGPGTRLTVT.